This T cell receptor beta chain was sequenced for a study of regulatory T cells in long-lasting Graves disease. Assembly of TCR beta libraries relied on iRepertoire HTBI primers together with Arm-PCR of CDR3 regions. TCRdb reprocessed the multiplex PCR reads with MiXCR, giving one entry per CDR3 protein. The table lists approximately 480,000 distinct CDR3 sequences, roughly 15% of them singletons, with more than 10% in the top ten. CDR3 length: 16 amino acids. V shed 4 bases and J 3 bases; nucleotides not matched to a gene: 7. In germline, CDR1 is KGHDR, CDR2 SFDVKD. This clonotype was detected many times. No antigen is known for it. Study outcomes and limitations: Persistent disease preferred TRBV28, TRBJ1-2 and TRBJ2-5; new disease, TRBV20-1 and TRBJ2-1. Persistent patients had more shared public clonotypes (around 2,800) than new patients (966).

The time point here: newly diagnosed GD, antithyroid drugs for less than 3 months. PBMCs were the source of the RNA used for TCR sequencing. Another study also made use of these data, one on T cells in Graves' hyperthyroidism and ophthalmopathy.

The gene calls are TRBV24-1 and TRBJ2-1; 8 bases agree with TRBD2. This receptor was identified in a man in his forties with Graves disease. The starting material was peripheral blood mononuclear cells (PBMCs), obtained at new diagnosis, from a patient treated with antithyroid drugs. Here the CDR3 DNA reads TGTGCCACCAGTGACTTTACTAGCGGACACTACAATGAGCAGTTCTTC. This sequence encodes CATSDFTSGHYNEQFF.